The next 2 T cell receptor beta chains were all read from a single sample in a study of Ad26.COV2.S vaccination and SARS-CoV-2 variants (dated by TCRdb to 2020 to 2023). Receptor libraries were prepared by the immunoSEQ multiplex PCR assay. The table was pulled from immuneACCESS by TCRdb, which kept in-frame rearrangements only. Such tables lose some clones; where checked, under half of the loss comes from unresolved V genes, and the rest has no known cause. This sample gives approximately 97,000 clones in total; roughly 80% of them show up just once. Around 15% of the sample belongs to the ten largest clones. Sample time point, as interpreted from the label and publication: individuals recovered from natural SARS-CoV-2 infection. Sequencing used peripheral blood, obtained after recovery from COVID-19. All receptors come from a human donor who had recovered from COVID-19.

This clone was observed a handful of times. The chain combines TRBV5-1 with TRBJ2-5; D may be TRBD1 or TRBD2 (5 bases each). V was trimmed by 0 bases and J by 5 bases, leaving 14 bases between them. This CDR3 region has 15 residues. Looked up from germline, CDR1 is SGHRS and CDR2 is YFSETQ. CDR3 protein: CASSLAGRGLETQYF. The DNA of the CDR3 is TGCGCCAGCAGCTTGGCCGGCCGGGGCCTCGAGACCCAGTACTTC.

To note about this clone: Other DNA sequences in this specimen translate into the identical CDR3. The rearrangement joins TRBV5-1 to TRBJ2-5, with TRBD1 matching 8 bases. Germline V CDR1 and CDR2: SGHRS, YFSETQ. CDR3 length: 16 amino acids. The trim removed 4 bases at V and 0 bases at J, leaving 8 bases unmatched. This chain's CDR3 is CASSGGTGGYQETQYF. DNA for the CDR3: TGCGCCAGCAGCGGAGGGACAGGAGGGTACCAAGAGACCCAGTACTTC.